What follows are 29 T cell receptor beta chains derived from one specimen sequenced in a study of PD-L1 blockade in urothelial cancer. As for time point: pretreatment peripheral blood. Generated by immunoSEQ multiplex PCR, the TCRdb table keeps only in-frame clones and is missing some. This table has about 63,000 clones, approximately 80% appearing once. The sequencing here drew on PBMCs, taken around atezolizumab (anti-PD-L1) treatment. The receptors stem from a man aged 65 to 85 with urothelial cancer.

The genes are TRBV9 and TRBJ1-1; D gene unclear. Germline assignment: CDR1 SGDLS and CDR2 YYNGEE. This CDR3 is built from 16 residues. V was trimmed by 2 bases and J by 3 bases, leaving 17 bases between them. The CDR3 DNA is TGTGCCAGCAGCGTTGGCCCTGAGGGCCTCCACACTGAAGCTTTCTTT. Amino acid sequence: CASSVGPEGLHTEAFF.

In its sample, this clone was seen once. The rearrangement uses TRBV10-3 and TRBJ2-7; TRBD2 is a possible D gene (5 bases). CDR1 ENHRY and CDR2 SYGVKD come from the germline V gene. This CDR3 comprises 12 residues. V was cut by 6 bases and J by 7 bases, with 13 bases left in between. The CDR3 nucleotides read TGTGCCATCAGCCTTACGTCGGGAGAGCAGTACTTC. This gives the protein CAISLTSGEQYF.

The chain couples TRBV5-1 to TRBJ2-1, with 14 nucleotides matching TRBD2. Per the germline V gene, CDR1 is SGHRS and CDR2 is YFSETQ. The trim removed 3 bases at V and 7 bases at J, leaving 3 bases unmatched. The CDR3 is 15 amino acids. CDR3 DNA sequence: TGCGCCAGCAGCTGGACTAGCGGGGGGTCGAATGAGCAGTTCTTC. Protein sequence: CASSWTSGGSNEQFF.

This clone appeared a few times. V usage is TRBV10-3 and J usage is TRBJ1-1, with D maybe TRBD1 (6 bases). Trimming removed 4 bases from V and 3 bases from J, with 9 bases in between. The CDR3 sequence is 13 residues long. Germline V gives CDR1 ENHRY, CDR2 SYGVKD. CDR3 amino acids: CAISANRDTEAFF. The CDR3 coding sequence is TGTGCCATCAGTGCCAACAGGGACACTGAAGCTTTCTTT.

This chain joins TRBV19 and TRBJ2-3, with TRBD2 matching over 7 bases. Germline V CDR1 and CDR2: LNHDA, SQIVND (reference sequence). V gave up 3 bases and J gave up 4 bases; unmatched junction bases: 7. The CDR3 runs to 15 residues. The CDR3 is CASSMRRGSADTQYF. The CDR3 nucleotides read TGTGCCAGTAGTATGCGGCGGGGGTCCGCAGATACGCAGTATTTT.

Written as DNA, the CDR3 is TGCAGCGTTGAAGATCAGGGGGTAGGGACTGAAGCTTTCTTT. Its translation is CSVEDQGVGTEAFF. This chain joins TRBV29-1 and TRBJ1-1; 7 positions match TRBD1. The CDR3 totals 14 residues. J lost 5 bases, V lost 0 bases, and 6 bases had no gene match. Germline CDR1 and CDR2: SQVTM and ANQGSEA.

The chain recombines TRBV5-4 with TRBJ2-7; TRBD2 matches at 13 bases. Germline CDR1 SGHNT, CDR2 YYREEE (reference sequence). V lost 4 bases, J lost 2 bases, and 6 bases stayed unmatched. The CDR3 covers 16 residues. CDR3 region: CASSPGLAGPTYEQYF. In DNA, the CDR3 is TGTGCCAGCAGCCCGGGACTAGCGGGACCCACCTACGAGCAGTACTTC.

The V call is TRBV6-6, the J call TRBJ2-2; 9 bases align to TRBD1. The CDR3 totals 13 residues. Germline assignment: CDR1 MNHNY and CDR2 SVGAGI (reference sequence). J gave up 7 bases and V 6 bases, and 3 bases lay outside the gene matches. CDR3 bases: TGTGCCAGCAGACAGGGGGCGGGCGGGGAGCTGTTTTTT. Its translation is CASRQGAGGELFF.

This clone was recorded a few times. The chain is built from TRBV27 and TRBJ1-5; no firm D call. CDR1 MNHEY and CDR2 SMNVEV come from the germline V gene (reference sequence). The CDR3 extends over 19 amino acids. Deletions cut 3 bases from V and 3 bases from J, with 24 bases between. In nucleotides, the CDR3 is TGTGCCAGCAGTTTGACCCCACCAAGGTCAGGCTTTTACAATCAGCCCCAGCATTTT. Amino acid sequence: CASSLTPPRSGFYNQPQHF.

This rearrangement joins TRBV19 to TRBJ1-2, with D maybe TRBD1 (5 bases). Trimming stripped 3 bases from V and 2 bases from J, with 16 bases between. In germline, CDR1 is LNHDA, CDR2 SQIVND (reference sequence). The CDR3 has 16 amino acids. CDR3 in amino acids: CASSIGSGARNYGYTF. The CDR3 DNA follows: TGTGCCAGTAGTATCGGTAGTGGGGCGAGGAACTATGGCTACACCTTC.

The CDR3 nucleotides read TGTGCCAGCAGCACGGGACTAGCGGGATACAATGAGCAGTTCTTC. Translation: CASSTGLAGYNEQFF. This rearrangement joins TRBV9 to TRBJ2-1; 13 bases line up with TRBD2. This CDR3 has 15 residues. The V and J ends lost 4 bases and 4 bases, in that order; junction bases with no gene match: 2. Germline CDR1 and CDR2: SGDLS and YYNGEE.

This chain connects TRBV4-3 to TRBJ1-2, with 9 bases fitting TRBD1. Germline V gene sequence: CDR1 LGHNA, CDR2 YSLEER. The trim removed 2 bases at V and 4 bases at J, leaving 5 bases unmatched. This CDR3 region has 15 residues. This chain's CDR3 is CASSQQDRGGYGYTF. The DNA for the CDR3 is TGCGCCAGCAGCCAACAAGACAGGGGGGGCTATGGCTACACCTTC.

CDR3 protein: CASSQDGDGIGKEQFF. CDR3 coding DNA: TGTGCCAGCAGCCAAGACGGAGACGGGATCGGAAAGGAGCAGTTCTTC. V is TRBV4-2 and J is TRBJ2-1, with a tentative D call TRBD2 (5 bases). CDR3 length equals 16 residues. CDR1 is LGHNA and CDR2 is YNFKEQ in the germline V gene. V lost 0 bases and J lost 10, with 19 bases in between.

This clone was detected once. The chain has TRBV18 and TRBJ2-2; D remains ambiguous. The CDR3 loop spans 15 amino acids. Per germline, CDR1 KGHSH and CDR2 LQKENI. The V end was cut by 5 bases, the J end by 0 bases, with 10 bases between. The CDR3 DNA sequence: TGTGCCAGCTCAGATCTTTCGGCGAACACCGGGGAGCTGTTTTTT. This codes for CASSDLSANTGELFF.

The chain joins TRBV5-1 to TRBJ1-2; possibly TRBD1 for D (5 bases). The CDR3 sequence is 14 residues long. The ends were cut back, 4 bases at V and 6 bases at J, with 16 bases in the middle. Germline loops: CDR1 SGHRS, CDR2 YFSETQ. CDR3 coding DNA: TGCGCCAGCAGCCCGGGAGGGTCGGGGGATGGCTACACCTTC. This sequence encodes CASSPGGSGDGYTF.

The V and J genes are TRBV1 and TRBJ1-5; the table's D call, TRBD1, has no DNA check behind it. TRBV1 is listed as a pseudogene. CDR3 length: 17 amino acids. CDR3: CTSRHSERGIPRQPQHF. DNA of the CDR3: TGCACCAGCAGGCATAGTGAAAGGGGAATTCCACGTCAGCCCCAGCATTTT.

The chain has TRBV5-6 and TRBJ2-7; D ambiguous. The CDR3 has 13 residues. Per germline, CDR1 SGHDT and CDR2 YYEEEE. The V and J ends lost 2 bases and 6 bases respectively, with 12 bases between them. DNA for the CDR3: TGTGCCAGCAGCTTAAATCCCTCTGTCGAGCAGTACTTC. It encodes CASSLNPSVEQYF.

The V call is TRBV10-3, the J call TRBJ2-5, with 10 bases that match TRBD1. The V segment lost 2 bases and the J segment 4 bases; nucleotides outside the gene matches: 4. The CDR3 totals 15 residues. Germline lookup yields CDR1 ENHRY and CDR2 SYGVKD. The CDR3 is CAISERDRGGETQYF. In DNA form, the CDR3 reads TGTGCCATCAGTGAGCGGGACAGGGGTGGAGAGACCCAGTACTTC.

This clone was seen a single time. The chain carries TRBV30 and TRBJ2-1; 7 positions agree with TRBD2. CDR3 length equals 14 residues. The trim removed 0 bases at V and 6 bases at J, leaving 5 bases unmatched. Germline V gene lookup returns CDR1 GTSNPN and CDR2 SVGIG (reference sequence). DNA for the CDR3: TGTGCCTGGAGTGTCGGGACTAACTCCAATGAGCAGTTCTTC. Amino acid sequence: CAWSVGTNSNEQFF. The complete variable domain, with remaining parts taken from reference TRBV30 and TRBJ2-1, reads SQTIHQWPATLVQPVGSPLSLECTVEGTSNPNLYWYRQAAGRGLQLLFYSVGIGQISSEVPQNLSASRPQDRQFILSSKKLLLSDSGFYLCAWSVGTNSNEQFFGPGTRLTVL.

The rearrangement joins TRBV2 to TRBJ2-1; D is possibly TRBD2 (6 bases). Germline V gene lookup returns CDR1 SNHLY and CDR2 FYNNEI. The CDR3 runs 12 residues. V was clipped by 11 bases and J by 3 bases, with 11 bases between them. In nucleotides, the CDR3 is TGTGCCGCAGGGAGGTTCTACAATGAGCAGTTCTTC. The encoded protein is CAAGRFYNEQFF.

V and J are TRBV2 and TRBJ1-1; D gene ambiguous. The CDR3 has 13 amino acids. Between the trimmed V and J ends, which lost 2 bases and 1 base, there was a span of 5 bases. From germline, CDR1 is SNHLY and CDR2 FYNNEI. For the CDR3, the DNA is TGTGCCAGCAGTGAAAATAGGAACACTGAAGCTTTCTTT. This codes for CASSENRNTEAFF.

The chain has TRBV27 and TRBJ2-4, with 15 positions matching TRBD2. The V gene end was trimmed by 4 bases and the J gene end by 0 bases; junction bases not matched to a gene: 4. This CDR3 contains 18 residues. Germline assignment: CDR1 MNHEY and CDR2 SMNVEV (reference sequence). CDR3 residues: CASSWTSGGAGAKNIQYF. DNA for the CDR3: TGTGCCAGCAGTTGGACTAGCGGGGGGGCCGGAGCCAAAAACATTCAGTACTTC.

This clone was observed a handful of times. The chain recombines TRBV7-3 with TRBJ2-1; 8 positions agree with TRBD2. After removal of 3 bases from V and 7 bases from J, the junction contained 2 bases not matched to a gene. The CDR3 covers 13 residues. The germline CDR1 and CDR2 sequences are SGHTA and FQGTGA. CDR3 bases: TGTGCCAGCAGCTTCGGGGGGGCTAATGAGCAGTTCTTC. Protein product: CASSFGGANEQFF.

The rearrangement joins TRBV6-5 to TRBJ1-1; D gene ambiguous. The V and J ends lost 0 bases and 4 bases respectively, with 6 bases between them. The CDR3 has 13 amino acids. CDR1 is MNHEY, CDR2 SVGAGI, per germline. CDR3 DNA: TGTGCCAGCAGTTACTCCAGAGGCACTGAAGCTTTCTTT. It translates to CASSYSRGTEAFF.

This clone has only a few counts. The J gene is TRBJ1-1, the V gene TRBV30; 7 bases agree with TRBD1. This CDR3 spans 12 amino acids. Germline trimming cut 4 bases from V and 3 bases from J; bases unmatched to any gene: 2. Germline CDR1 and CDR2: GTSNPN and SVGIG (reference sequence). For the CDR3, the DNA is TGTGCCTGGACAGGGGGATACACTGAAGCTTTCTTT. Translated, it gives CAWTGGYTEAFF.

The V call is TRBV4-3, the J call TRBJ2-3; the match to TRBD2 covers 7 bases. Trimming removed 6 bases from V and 4 bases from J; junction bases left unmatched: 7. CDR1 is LGHNA, CDR2 YSLEER, per germline. This CDR3 contains 14 residues. Written as DNA, the CDR3 is TGCGCCAGCAGTTCGGGGGGAGGTCCAGATACGCAGTATTTT. It translates to CASSSGGGPDTQYF.

DNA of the CDR3: TGTGCCAGCAGCCTTGGCTCCGGGACACGCAATCAGCCCCAGCATTTT. Amino acid sequence: CASSLGSGTRNQPQHF. This sequence joins TRBV5-5 and TRBJ1-5; TRBD1 might be the D (6 bases). Trimming stripped 4 bases from V and 2 bases from J, with 16 bases between. The CDR3 consists of 16 residues. Germline V lookup: CDR1 SGHKS, CDR2 YYEKEE (reference sequence).

The J gene is TRBJ1-1, the V gene TRBV11-2; D gene uncertain. The V end lost 1 base, the J end lost 0 bases, and 6 bases lay between the germline ends. This CDR3 is 14 amino acids long. CDR1 is SGHAT, CDR2 FQNNGV, per germline. The CDR3 sequence is CASSLAIMNTEAFF. The CDR3 DNA is TGTGCCAGCAGCTTAGCCATCATGAACACTGAAGCTTTCTTT.

The CDR3 protein is CASRGVANEKLFF. For the CDR3, the DNA is TGTGCCTCACGAGGCGTGGCTAATGAAAAACTGTTTTTT. The chain links TRBV9 to TRBJ1-4; no clear D. Germline V gene data show CDR1 as SGDLS and CDR2 as YYNGEE. V was pared by 10 bases and J by 3 bases, with 13 bases between. This CDR3 has 13 amino acids.